The present entry profiles one T cell receptor beta chain with its context. There is no known antigen for this receptor. Base quality data are lacking; no much larger clone is found one base away. This sample stems from a study of T cell repertoires in cytomegalovirus infection (dated by TCRdb to between 2018 and 2020). For context, the study as a whole: The HLA type of each donor mattered for the analysis, because public TCR beta signatures pointed to carriage of CMV infection along with the matching HLA type. Overall results and qualifications from the work: The ex vivo response was dominated by HLA-C-restricted CMV-specific TCR beta clonotypes, which also provided the single most frequent clonotype in two of eight donors. Carriers of CMV infection plus the relevant HLA type were discriminated by the cumulative frequency of public TCR beta family members in the study cohort and in an independent roughly 380-donor cohort.

These reads were obtained on an Illumina HiSeq 1500. TCRdb handled the public reads itself, with Q25 trimming in fastp and clone calling in MiXCR, and kept productive beta chains. Entries that share a CDR3 protein sequence are merged under the most common genes and DNA. The sample table lists 630,000 or so distinct CDR3 sequences, less than 25% of them with a count of one. Jointly, the top ten make up approximately 8.2% of the sample. Input material: CD8+ T cells from PBMCs. The TCR comes from a human donor in good health (CMV status not recorded). Some clones in this sample may be carry-over from other donors' samples.

The CDR3 region has the sequence CASSYSPREIDEQYV. The DNA sequence is given as TGTGCCAGCAGTTACTCCCCCAGGGAGATCGACGAGCAGTACGTC. Recombination joined TRBV6-2 or TRBV6-3 with TRBJ2-7; the D gene is perhaps TRBD1 or TRBD2, each of them matching over 5 bases. The V and J ends are trimmed by 0 bases and 5 bases, leaving 14 bases between them. Taken from cysteine to valine, the CDR3 has 15 residues. Of the read, only the CDR3 DNA is kept; its 45 bases are in frame from base 1. CDR1 and CDR2, looked up from the germline V gene, are MNHEY and SVGEGT.